The 4 T cell receptor beta chains listed next were all sequenced from one sample in a study of blood T cell repertoires in COVID-19. The assay was immunoSEQ multiplex PCR, and TCRdb's table has in-frame clones only and misses some. The sample includes around 70,000 clones, roughly nine tenths of them seen just once. Material for sequencing was peripheral blood. The receptors here all came from a man at least 80 years old with acute or convalescent COVID-19.

V gene TRBV19 combines with J gene TRBJ1-1; D call uncertain. The CDR3 contains 13 residues. Germline V gives CDR1 LNHDA, CDR2 SQIVND (reference sequence). Trimming removed 6 bases from V and 2 bases from J, with 10 bases in between. The CDR3: CASSLLDNTEAFF. The CDR3 DNA reads TGTGCCAGTAGCCTACTTGATAACACTGAAGCTTTCTTT.

The chain employs TRBV5-1 and TRBJ1-2; possible D gene TRBD1, 6 bases. The CDR3 spans 13 residues. Trimming shortened V by 1 base and J by 3 bases, and 7 bases separated the two germline ends. Looked up from germline, CDR1 is SGHRS and CDR2 is YFSETQ. CDR3 DNA: TGCGCCAGCAGCTTGCCAGGGGACTATGGCTACACCTTC. Translated: CASSLPGDYGYTF.

The chain has TRBV7-9 and TRBJ1-1; the D is unclear. This CDR3 is 13 amino acids long. The V end lost 1 base, the J end lost 7 bases, and 10 bases lay between the germline ends. Looked up from germline, CDR1 is SEHNR and CDR2 is FQNEAQ (reference sequence). CDR3 nucleotide sequence: TGTGCCAGCAGCTTAGTTGACACCAGTGAAGCTTTCTTT. Translating gives CASSLVDTSEAFF.

Note on this clone: One junction end does not reproduce the germline sequence, and a read error may be involved. The chain carries TRBV2 and TRBJ2-3; 7 bases are a match to TRBD2. CDR3 length equals 15 residues. Germline assignment: CDR1 SNHLY and CDR2 FYNNEI. The DNA for the CDR3 is TGTGCCAGCAGCGAACTAGCGACGGGCACCGATACGCAGTATTTT. Translated, it gives CASSELATGTDTQYF.